Here is one TCR beta chain with its context. Its antigen remains unidentified. Base qualities are not at hand, and no much larger clone is one base apart. The immunoSEQ Assay, a bias-controlled multiplex PCR, was used to amplify TCRbeta CDR3 regions from genomic DNA. The paper's data handling went like this. Nucleated cell counts per sample were estimated from amplification of reference gene primers within the assay. To quantify the absolute abundance of each unique TCRbeta CDR3 rearrangement, sequence reads were collapsed and filtered. Productive Simpson clonality was computed per sample as the square root of Simpson's diversity index over productive rearrangements. TCRdb holds this immuneACCESS table with in-frame rearrangements only. Some clones are missing; in checked studies, unresolved V genes explain under half, and the rest has no known cause. V and J calls and clone size are copied from that table; D and trimming were computed from the DNA. In this sample the table shows about 240,000 clones, about 82% of which occur a single time. The biggest ten clones account for less than 6.5% of the sample.

This sample was included in a study of blood T cell repertoires in COVID-19 (dated by TCRdb to about 2020). With respect to the entire study: Samples covering the acute and convalescent phases of COVID-19 were provided by collaborators in the United States, Italy and Spain. The material from the prospective study consisted of cDNA or gDNA derived from T cells, B-cell-depleted T cells, or PBMCs. Subjects who had been exposed to COVID-19, were actively infected with it, or had recovered from it provided the deeply sampled blood TCRbeta repertoires that made up the dataset. The repertoires were made available in a free public database intended to serve as a resource for research on the immune response to SARS-CoV-2. The samples were drawn from the first 160 participants of the ongoing ImmuneRACE study and from 1,254 subjects provided by 6 global collaborators. A de-identified subject ID, COVID-19 status, age in years and sex were almost always included in the sample metadata. HLA class I and class II types, where available, came from metadata supplied by the sample provider rather than from assay-based typing.

In Seattle, one collaborating source enrolled patients while the infection was active and tracked those patients longitudinally over the course of disease. Whole blood was collected in K2EDTA tubes by collaborating institutions according to the institutions' own protocols. Collaborator samples were shipped for TCRbeta analysis as frozen whole blood, isolated PBMCs, or DNA extracted from either sample type. The investigation overall reported the following: Clinical and demographic metadata were provided uncurated, with the amount varying by source and participant.

The CDR3 runs 15 residues from the cysteine to the phenylalanine. Only the CDR3 part of the read is kept: 45 bases, read in frame from the first base. The V end loses 5 bases and the J end loses 8 bases, and a stretch of 18 bases separates them. CDR1 MDHEN and CDR2 SYDVKM are derived from the germline V gene. The chain joins TRBV28 to TRBJ1-4; the D gene remains uncertain. Sequencing was done on a sample of peripheral blood. The sequence was obtained from a man between 45 and 60 years old with COVID-19, enrolled during active disease. The nucleotide sequence reads TGTGCCAGCAGTGATAGACAAGGAGGGAAGGAAAAACTGTTTTTT. It specifies CASSDRQGGKEKLFF.